This TCR beta chain was retrieved from a study of blood T cell repertoires in COVID-19. In the study overall: Collection of acute and convalescent COVID-19 samples took place in the United States, Italy and Spain. T cells, B-cell-depleted T cells, or PBMCs provided the cDNA or gDNA that served as material.

Patients at the Seattle site were enrolled during active infection and followed longitudinally. Original processing methods: Using reference gene primer amplification, nucleated cell counts were estimated. TCRdb's copy holds only in-frame clones and misses some; the assay was immunoSEQ multiplex PCR. V and J calls and clone size are those listed in that table; D and trimming were worked out from the DNA. The table records about 230,000 clones, 80% to 90% of them present only once. The CDR3 runs to 15 residues. Losses at the gene ends were 2 bases for V and 2 bases for J; bases not matched to a gene: 4. The germline CDR1 and CDR2 sequences are LGHNA and YSLEER.

Input material: peripheral blood. This TCR was recovered from a man aged 50-59 years with COVID-19, enrolled during active disease. The chain employs TRBV4-3 and TRBJ2-7; 9 bases are shared with TRBD1. The CDR3 sequence is CASSQRQGVAYEQYF. The CDR3 DNA reads TGCGCCAGCAGCCAAAGACAGGGGGTCGCCTACGAGCAGTACTTC.